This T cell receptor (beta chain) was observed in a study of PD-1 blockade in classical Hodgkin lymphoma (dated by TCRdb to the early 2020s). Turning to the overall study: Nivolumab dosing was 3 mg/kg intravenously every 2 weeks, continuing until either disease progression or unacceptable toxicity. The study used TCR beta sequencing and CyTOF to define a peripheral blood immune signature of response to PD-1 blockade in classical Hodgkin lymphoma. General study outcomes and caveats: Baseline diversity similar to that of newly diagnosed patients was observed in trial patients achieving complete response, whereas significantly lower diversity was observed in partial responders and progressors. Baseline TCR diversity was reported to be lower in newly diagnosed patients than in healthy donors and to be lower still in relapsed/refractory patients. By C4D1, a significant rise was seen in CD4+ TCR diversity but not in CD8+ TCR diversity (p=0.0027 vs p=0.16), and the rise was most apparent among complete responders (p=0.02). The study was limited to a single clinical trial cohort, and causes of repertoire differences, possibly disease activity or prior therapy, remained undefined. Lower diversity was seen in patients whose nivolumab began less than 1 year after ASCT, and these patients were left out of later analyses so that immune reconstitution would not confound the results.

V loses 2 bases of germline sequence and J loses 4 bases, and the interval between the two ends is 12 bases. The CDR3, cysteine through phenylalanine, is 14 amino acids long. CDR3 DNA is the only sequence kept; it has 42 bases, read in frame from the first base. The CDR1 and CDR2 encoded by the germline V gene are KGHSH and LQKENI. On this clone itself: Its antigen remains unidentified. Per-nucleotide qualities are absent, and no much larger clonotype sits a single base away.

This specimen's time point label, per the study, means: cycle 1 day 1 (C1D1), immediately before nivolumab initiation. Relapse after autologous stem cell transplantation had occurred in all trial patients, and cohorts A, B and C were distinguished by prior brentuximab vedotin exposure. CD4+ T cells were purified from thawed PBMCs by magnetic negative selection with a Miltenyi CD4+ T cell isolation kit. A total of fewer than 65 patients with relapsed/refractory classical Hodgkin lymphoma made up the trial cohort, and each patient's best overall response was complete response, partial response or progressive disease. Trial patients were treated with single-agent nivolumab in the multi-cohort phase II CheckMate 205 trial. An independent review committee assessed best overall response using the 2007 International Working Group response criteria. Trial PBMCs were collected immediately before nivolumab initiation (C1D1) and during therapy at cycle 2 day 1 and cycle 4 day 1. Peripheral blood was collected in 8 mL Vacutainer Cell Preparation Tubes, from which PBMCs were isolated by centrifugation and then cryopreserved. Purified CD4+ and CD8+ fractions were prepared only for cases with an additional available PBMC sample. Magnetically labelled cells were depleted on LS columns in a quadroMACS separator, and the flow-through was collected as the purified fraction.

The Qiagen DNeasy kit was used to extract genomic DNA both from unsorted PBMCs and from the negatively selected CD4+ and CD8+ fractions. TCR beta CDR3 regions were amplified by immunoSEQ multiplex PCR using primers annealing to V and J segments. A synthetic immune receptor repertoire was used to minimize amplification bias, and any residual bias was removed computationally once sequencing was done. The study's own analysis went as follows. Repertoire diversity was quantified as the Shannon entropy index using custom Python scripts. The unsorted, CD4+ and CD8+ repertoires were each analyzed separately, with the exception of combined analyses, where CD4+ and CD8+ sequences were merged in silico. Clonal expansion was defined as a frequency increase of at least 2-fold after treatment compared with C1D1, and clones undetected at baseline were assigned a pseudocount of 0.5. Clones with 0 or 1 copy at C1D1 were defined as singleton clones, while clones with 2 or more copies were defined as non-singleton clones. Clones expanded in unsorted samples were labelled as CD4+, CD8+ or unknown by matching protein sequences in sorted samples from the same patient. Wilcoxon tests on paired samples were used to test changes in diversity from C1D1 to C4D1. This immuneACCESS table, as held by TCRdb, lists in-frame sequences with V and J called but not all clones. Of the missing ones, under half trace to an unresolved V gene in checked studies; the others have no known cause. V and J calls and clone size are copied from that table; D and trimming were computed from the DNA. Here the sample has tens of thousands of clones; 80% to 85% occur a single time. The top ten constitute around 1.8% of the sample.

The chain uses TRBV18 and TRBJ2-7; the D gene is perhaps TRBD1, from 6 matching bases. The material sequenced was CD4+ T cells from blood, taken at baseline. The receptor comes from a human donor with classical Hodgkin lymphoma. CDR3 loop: CASSPSGVQYEQYF. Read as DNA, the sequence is TGTGCCAGCTCACCATCAGGGGTCCAATACGAGCAGTACTTC.